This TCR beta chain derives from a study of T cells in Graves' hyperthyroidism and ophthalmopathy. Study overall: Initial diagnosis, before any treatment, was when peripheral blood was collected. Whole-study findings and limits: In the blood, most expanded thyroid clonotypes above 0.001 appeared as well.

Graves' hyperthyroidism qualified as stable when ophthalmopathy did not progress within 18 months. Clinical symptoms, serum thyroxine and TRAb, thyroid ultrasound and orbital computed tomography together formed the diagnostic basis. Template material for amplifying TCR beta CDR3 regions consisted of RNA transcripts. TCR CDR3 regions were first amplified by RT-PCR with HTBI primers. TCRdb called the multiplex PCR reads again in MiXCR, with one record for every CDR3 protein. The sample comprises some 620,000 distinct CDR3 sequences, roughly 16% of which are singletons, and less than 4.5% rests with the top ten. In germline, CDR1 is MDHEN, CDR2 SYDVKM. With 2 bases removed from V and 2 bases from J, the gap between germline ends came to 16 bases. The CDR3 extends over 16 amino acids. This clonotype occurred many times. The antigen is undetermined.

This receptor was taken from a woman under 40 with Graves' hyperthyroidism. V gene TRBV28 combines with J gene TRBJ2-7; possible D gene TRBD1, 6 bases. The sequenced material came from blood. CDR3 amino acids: CASSLRGLTVAYEQYF. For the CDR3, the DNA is TGTGCCAGCAGTTTAAGGGGGTTAACGGTCGCCTACGAGCAGTACTTC.